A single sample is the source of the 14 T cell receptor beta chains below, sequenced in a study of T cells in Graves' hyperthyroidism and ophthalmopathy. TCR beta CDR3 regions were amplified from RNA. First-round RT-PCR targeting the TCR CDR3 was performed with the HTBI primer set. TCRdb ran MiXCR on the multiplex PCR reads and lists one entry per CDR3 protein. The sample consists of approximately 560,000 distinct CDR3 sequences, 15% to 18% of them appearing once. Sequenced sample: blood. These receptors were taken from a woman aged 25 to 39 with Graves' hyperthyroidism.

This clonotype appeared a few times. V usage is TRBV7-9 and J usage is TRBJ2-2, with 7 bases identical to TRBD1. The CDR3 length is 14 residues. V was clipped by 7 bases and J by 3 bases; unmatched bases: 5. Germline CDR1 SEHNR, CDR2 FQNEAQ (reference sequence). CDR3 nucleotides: TGTGCCAGCACCCTAACAGGGGACACCGGGGAGCTGTTTTTT. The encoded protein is CASTLTGDTGELFF.

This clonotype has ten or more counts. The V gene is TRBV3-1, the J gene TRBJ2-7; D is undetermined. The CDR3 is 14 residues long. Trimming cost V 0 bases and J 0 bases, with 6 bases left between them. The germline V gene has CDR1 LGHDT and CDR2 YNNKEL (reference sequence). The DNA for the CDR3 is TGTGCCAGCAGCCAAGACTGGGTCTCCTACGAGCAGTACTTC. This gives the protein CASSQDWVSYEQYF.

The CDR3 sequence is CASSLAGGYNEKLFF. In DNA, the CDR3 is TGTGCCAGCAGCTTGGCCGGGGGCTATAATGAAAAACTGTTTTTT. The J gene is TRBJ1-4, the V gene TRBV5-6; the D gene is possibly TRBD1 (6 bases). This CDR3 is 15 amino acids long. CDR1 is SGHDT, CDR2 YYEEEE, per germline. The V end lost 0 bases, the J end lost 4 bases, and 10 bases lay between the germline ends.

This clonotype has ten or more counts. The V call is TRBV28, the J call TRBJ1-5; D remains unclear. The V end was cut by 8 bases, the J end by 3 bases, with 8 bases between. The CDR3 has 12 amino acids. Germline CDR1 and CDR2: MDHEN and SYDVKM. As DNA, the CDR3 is TGTGCCAGCTGCGTCCCCAATCAGCCCCAGCATTTT. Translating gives CASCVPNQPQHF.

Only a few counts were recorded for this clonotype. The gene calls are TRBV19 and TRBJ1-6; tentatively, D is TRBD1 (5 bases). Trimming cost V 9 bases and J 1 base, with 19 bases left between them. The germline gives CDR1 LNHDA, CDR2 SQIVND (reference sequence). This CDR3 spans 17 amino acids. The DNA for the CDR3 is TGTGCCAGCGGCGTGGGGGATCGAAAGTCCTATAATTCACCCCTCCACTTT. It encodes CASGVGDRKSYNSPLHF.

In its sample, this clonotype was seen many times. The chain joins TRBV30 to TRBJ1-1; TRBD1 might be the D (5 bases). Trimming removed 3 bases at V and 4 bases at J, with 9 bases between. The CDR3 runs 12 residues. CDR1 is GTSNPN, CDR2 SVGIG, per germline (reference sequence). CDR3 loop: CAWRLGVTEAFF. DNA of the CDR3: TGTGCCTGGAGACTGGGGGTCACTGAAGCTTTCTTT.

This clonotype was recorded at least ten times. The CDR3 here is CASSVVPHAGSGELFF. The CDR3 DNA follows: TGTGCCAGCAGCGTAGTCCCCCATGCCGGGTCCGGGGAGCTGTTTTTT. The rearrangement uses TRBV9 and TRBJ2-2; D remains ambiguous. Germline V gene lookup returns CDR1 SGDLS and CDR2 YYNGEE. Between the trimmed V and J ends, which lost 0 bases and 6 bases, there was a span of 15 bases. The CDR3 loop spans 16 amino acids.

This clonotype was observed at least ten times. CDR3 nucleotide sequence: TGTGCCAGTAGTATGTCTGGCGGGCCATTATCTTCTTCCTACGAGCAGTACTTC. This sequence encodes CASSMSGGPLSSSYEQYF. The chain is built from TRBV19 and TRBJ2-7, with a weak D call TRBD2 (5 bases). The V gene lost 3 bases and the J gene lost 1 base, with 22 bases spanning the gap. CDR1 and CDR2 from the germline V gene are LNHDA and SQIVND (reference sequence). CDR3 length: 18 amino acids.

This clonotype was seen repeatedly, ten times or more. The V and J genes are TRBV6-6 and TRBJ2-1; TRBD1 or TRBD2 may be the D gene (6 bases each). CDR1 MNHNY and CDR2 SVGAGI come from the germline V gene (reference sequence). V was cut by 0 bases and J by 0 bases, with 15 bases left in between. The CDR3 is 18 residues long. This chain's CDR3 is CASSYSMGGPSSYNEQFF. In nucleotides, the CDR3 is TGTGCCAGCAGTTACTCGATGGGGGGCCCAAGCTCCTACAATGAGCAGTTCTTC.

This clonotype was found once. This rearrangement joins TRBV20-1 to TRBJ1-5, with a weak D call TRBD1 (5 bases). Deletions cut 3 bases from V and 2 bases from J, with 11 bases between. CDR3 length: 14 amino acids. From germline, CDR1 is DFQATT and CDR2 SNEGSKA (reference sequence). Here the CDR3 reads CSASQGGGNQPQHF. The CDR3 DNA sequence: TGCAGTGCTAGTCAGGGTGGGGGCAATCAGCCCCAGCATTTT.

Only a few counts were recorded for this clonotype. The DNA for the CDR3 is TGCGCCAGCAGCTTGGGAACTAGGGGCGATGAGCAGTTCTTC. Translating it yields CASSLGTRGDEQFF. The rearrangement joins TRBV5-1 to TRBJ2-1; D may match TRBD1 or TRBD2 (5 bases each). Trimming left V 0 bases short and J 8 bases short, with 12 bases between. The CDR3 has 14 amino acids. Germline V gene lookup returns CDR1 SGHRS and CDR2 YFSETQ.

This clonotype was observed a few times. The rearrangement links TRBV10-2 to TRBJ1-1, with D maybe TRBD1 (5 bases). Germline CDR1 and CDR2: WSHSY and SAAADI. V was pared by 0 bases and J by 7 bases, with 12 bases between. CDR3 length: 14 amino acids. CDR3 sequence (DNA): TGCGCCAGCAGTGAGTCGAGGTGGGGCGTTGAAGCTTTCTTT. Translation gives CASSESRWGVEAFF.

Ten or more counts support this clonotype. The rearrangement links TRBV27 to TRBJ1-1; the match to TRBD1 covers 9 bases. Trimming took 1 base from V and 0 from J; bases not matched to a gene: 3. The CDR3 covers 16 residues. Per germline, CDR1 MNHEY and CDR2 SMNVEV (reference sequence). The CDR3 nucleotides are TGTGCCAGCAGTTTATATCGACAGGGGGTGAACACTGAAGCTTTCTTT. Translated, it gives CASSLYRQGVNTEAFF.

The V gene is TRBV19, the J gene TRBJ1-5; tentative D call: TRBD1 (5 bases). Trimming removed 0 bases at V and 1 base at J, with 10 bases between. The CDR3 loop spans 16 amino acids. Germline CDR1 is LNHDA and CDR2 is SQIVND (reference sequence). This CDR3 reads CASSIDRRGSNQPQHF. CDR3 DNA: TGTGCCAGTAGTATAGATCGGAGGGGCAGCAATCAGCCCCAGCATTTT.